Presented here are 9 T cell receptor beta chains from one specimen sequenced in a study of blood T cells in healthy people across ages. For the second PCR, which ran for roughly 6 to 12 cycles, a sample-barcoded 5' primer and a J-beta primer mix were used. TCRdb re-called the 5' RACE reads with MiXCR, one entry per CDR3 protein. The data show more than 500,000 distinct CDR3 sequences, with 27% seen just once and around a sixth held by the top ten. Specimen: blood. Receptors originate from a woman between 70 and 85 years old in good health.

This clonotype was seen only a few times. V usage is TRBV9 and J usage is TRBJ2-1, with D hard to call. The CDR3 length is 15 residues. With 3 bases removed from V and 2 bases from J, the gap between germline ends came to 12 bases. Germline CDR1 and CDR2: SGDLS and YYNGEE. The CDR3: CASSAFYGAYNEQFF. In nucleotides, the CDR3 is TGTGCCAGCAGCGCCTTCTATGGGGCCTACAATGAGCAGTTCTTC.

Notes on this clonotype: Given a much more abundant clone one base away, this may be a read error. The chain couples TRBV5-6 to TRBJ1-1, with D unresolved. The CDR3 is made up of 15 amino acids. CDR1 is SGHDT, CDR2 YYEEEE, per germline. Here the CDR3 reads CAGSPIEGKYTEAFF. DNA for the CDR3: TGTGCCGGCAGCCCCATTGAAGGGAAGTACACTGAAGCTTTCTTT.

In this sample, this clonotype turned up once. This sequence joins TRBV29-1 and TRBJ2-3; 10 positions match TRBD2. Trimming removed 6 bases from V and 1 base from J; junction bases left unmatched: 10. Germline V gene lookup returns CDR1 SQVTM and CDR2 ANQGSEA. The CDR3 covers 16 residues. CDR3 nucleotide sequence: TGCAGCGTCCCTTCGGCTAGCGGGGGCCGCACAGATACGCAGTATTTT. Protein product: CSVPSASGGRTDTQYF.

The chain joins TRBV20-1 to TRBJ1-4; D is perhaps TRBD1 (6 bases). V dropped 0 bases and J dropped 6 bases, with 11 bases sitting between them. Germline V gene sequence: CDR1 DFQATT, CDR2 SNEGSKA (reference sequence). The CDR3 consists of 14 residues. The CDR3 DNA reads TGCAGTGCTAGAGATCAGGGGCGGGATGAAAAACTGTTTTTT. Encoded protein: CSARDQGRDEKLFF.

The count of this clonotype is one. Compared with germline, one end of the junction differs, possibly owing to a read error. CDR3 nucleotides: TGTGCCATCAGCGTCATTGCGGGTAGCTCCTACGAGCAGTACTTC. The encoded protein is CAISVIAGSSYEQYF. This chain links TRBV9 with TRBJ2-7; D may be TRBD2 (5 bases). The CDR3 totals 15 residues. The germline gives CDR1 SGDLS, CDR2 YYNGEE.

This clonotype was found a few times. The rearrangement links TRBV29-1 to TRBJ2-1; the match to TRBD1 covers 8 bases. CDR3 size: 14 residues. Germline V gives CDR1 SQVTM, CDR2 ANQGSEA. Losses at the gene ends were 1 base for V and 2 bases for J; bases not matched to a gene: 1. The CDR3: CSVEGRGPYNEQFF. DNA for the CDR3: TGCAGCGTTGAAGGCAGGGGGCCCTACAATGAGCAGTTCTTC.

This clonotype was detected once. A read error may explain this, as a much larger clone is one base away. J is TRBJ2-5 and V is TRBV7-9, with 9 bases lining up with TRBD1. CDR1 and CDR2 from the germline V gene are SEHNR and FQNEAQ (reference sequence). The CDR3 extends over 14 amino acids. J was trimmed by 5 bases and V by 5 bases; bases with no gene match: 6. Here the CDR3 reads CASSIQGAGETQYF. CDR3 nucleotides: TGTGCCAGCAGCATACAGGGGGCAGGGGAGACCCAGTACTTC. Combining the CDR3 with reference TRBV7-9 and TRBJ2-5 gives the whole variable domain DTGVSQNPRHKITKRGQNVTFRCDPISEHNRLYWYRQTLGQGPEFLTYFQNEAQLEKSRLLSDRFSAERPKGSFSTLEIQRTEQGDSAMYLCASSIQGAGETQYFGPGTRLLVL.

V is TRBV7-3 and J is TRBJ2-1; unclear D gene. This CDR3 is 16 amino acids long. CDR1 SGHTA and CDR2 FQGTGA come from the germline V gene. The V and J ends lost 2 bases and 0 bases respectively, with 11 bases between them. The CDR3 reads CASSLLALSSYNEQFF. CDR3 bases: TGTGCCAGCAGCTTACTTGCATTAAGCTCCTACAATGAGCAGTTCTTC.

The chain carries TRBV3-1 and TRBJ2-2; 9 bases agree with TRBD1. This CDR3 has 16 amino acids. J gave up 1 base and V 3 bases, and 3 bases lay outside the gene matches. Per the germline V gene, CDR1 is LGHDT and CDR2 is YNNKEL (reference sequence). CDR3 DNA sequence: TGTGCCAGCAGCCAGGAGGGACAGGGGAACACCGGGGAGCTGTTTTTT. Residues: CASSQEGQGNTGELFF. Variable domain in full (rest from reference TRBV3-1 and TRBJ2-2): DTAVSQTPKYLVTQMGNDKSIKCEQNLGHDTMYWYKQDSKKFLKIMFSYNNKELIINETVPNRFSPKSPDKAHLNLHINSLELGDSAVYFCASSQEGQGNTGELFFGEGSRLTVL.